These T cell receptor beta chains were read from a single sample in a study of T cell responses to AZD1222 COVID-19 vaccine. The protocol was immunoSEQ multiplex PCR, while the TCRdb copy is restricted to in-frame clones and leaves out a portion. The table lists about 130,000 clones, roughly 80% of them singletons. The input for sequencing was peripheral blood, taken on day 0 of AZD1222 vaccination. Receptors originate from an adult in good health. Both conserved end residues are trimmed from each CDR3.

J | V | CDR3
TRBJ2-1 | TRBV18 | ASSPTDGGNEQF
TRBJ2-2 | TRBV5-6 | ASSGVNRLSGELF
TRBJ2-7 | TRBV2 | ASSEWGFNEQY
TRBJ1-2 | TRBV6-5 | ASTLGGHLYGYT
TRBJ2-2 | TRBV6-5 | ASIGGNTGELF
TRBJ2-7 | TRBV29-1 | SVEDPGQGAHEQY
TRBJ1-2 | TRBV10-2 | ASSESQGGFFYGYT
TRBJ2-5 | TRBV3-1/TRBV3-2 | ASSHSRTSGIGLTQY
TRBJ1-2 | TRBV3-1/TRBV3-2 | ASSQGQGEGYGYT
TRBJ1-2 | TRBV27 | ASSSPRGGIYGYT
TRBJ1-2 | TRBV2 | ASSLTIGQEPYGYT
TRBJ2-3 | TRBV7-3 | ASSSARSTDTQY
TRBJ2-3 | TRBV7-3 | ASSEQGAQDTQY
TRBJ1-2 | TRBV28 | ASSPQGGYT
TRBJ1-2 | TRBV2 | ASSAFKGYT
TRBJ1-6 | TRBV9 | ASSKSQEATLSPLH
TRBJ1-4 | TRBV4-2 | ASSQLGRDRTYATNEKLF
TRBJ2-2 | TRBV5-1 | ASTYGGTGELF
TRBJ2-3 | TRBV5-1 | ASSLPVGTDTQY
TRBJ2-5 | TRBV5-1 | ASSLSGVRETQY
TRBJ1-1 | TRBV28 | ASSLTPTSNTEAF
TRBJ1-5 | TRBV2 | ASSPSQGVNSNQPQH
TRBJ2-1 | TRBV6-4 | ASSEEGEGLNEQF
TRBJ2-3 | TRBV7-3 | ASSSSGGTDTQY
TRBJ1-4 | TRBV11-2 | ASSLAVTANEKLF
TRBJ2-7 | TRBV4-1 | ASSQDRMTSYEQY
TRBJ1-1 | TRBV12-5 | ASVSANTEAF
TRBJ1-2 | TRBV30 | AWAVRYGYT
TRBJ2-7 | TRBV6-5 | ASSWTGKTYSYEQY
TRBJ2-5 | TRBV7-9 | ASSTQGQETQY
TRBJ1-2 | TRBV2 | ASSPEGWQGIHT
TRBJ2-7 | TRBV11-2 | ASSLGTVRSYEQY
TRBJ1-1 | TRBV3-1/TRBV3-2 | ASSPRMGNIEAF
TRBJ1-2 | TRBV25-1 | ASSGPRGYGYT
TRBJ1-5 | TRBV2 | ASSGRGSNQPQH
TRBJ1-2 | TRBV30 | AWSMVGRGYT
TRBJ1-5 | TRBV6-2/TRBV6-3 | ASSYGGQPQH
TRBJ1-5 | TRBV6-6 | ASSYSLEATQPQH
TRBJ1-1 | TRBV28 | ASSWGGLNNGF
TRBJ1-5 | TRBV7-9 | ASSSNNQPQH
TRBJ1-4 | TRBV6-5 | AASQGFGEKLF
TRBJ2-2 | TRBV18 | ASSPSSGGPTGELF
TRBJ2-5 | TRBV29-1 | SVEDRTFGATQETQY
TRBJ1-6 | TRBV27 | ASSLVSGFNSPLH
TRBJ1-2 | TRBV9 | ASSVAPGRQGTYGYT
TRBJ1-4 | TRBV19 | ASSPGRSNGGEKLF
TRBJ1-5 | TRBV5-8 | ASSYTKGSPRGQPQH
TRBJ1-1 | TRBV19 | ASRPQTSGGTEAF
TRBJ1-1 | TRBV28 | ASSFTVQENTEAF
TRBJ2-7 | TRBV2 | ASSEPGTTYEQY
TRBJ1-1 | TRBV5-1 | ASSPLEYRQVQASNTEAF
TRBJ1-4 | TRBV15 | AIGTGDNEKLF
TRBJ1-2 | TRBV7-2 | ASSSGAGTGAYGYT